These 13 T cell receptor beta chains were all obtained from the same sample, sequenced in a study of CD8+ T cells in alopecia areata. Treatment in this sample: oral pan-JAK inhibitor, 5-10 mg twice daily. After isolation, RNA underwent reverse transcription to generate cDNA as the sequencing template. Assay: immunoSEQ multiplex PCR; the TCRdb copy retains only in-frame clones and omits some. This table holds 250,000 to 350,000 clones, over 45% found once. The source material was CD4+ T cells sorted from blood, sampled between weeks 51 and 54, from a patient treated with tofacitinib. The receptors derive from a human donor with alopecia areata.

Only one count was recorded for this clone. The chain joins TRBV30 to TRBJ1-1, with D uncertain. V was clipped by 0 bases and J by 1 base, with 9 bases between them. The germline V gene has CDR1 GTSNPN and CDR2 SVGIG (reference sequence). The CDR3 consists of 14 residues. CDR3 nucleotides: TGTGCCTGGAGTGTCGTTCCGGGGAACACTGAAGCTTTCTTT. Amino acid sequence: CAWSVVPGNTEAFF.

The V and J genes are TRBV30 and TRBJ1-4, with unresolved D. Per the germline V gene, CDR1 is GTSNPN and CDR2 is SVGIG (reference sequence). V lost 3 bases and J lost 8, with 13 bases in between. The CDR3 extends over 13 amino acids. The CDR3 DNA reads TGTGCCTGGAGCGGCGGTGAGGGCGAAAAACTGTTTTTT. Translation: CAWSGGEGEKLFF.

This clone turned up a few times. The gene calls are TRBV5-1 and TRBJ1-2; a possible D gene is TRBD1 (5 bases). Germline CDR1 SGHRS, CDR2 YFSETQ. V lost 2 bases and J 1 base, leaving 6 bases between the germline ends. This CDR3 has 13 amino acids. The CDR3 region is CASSFDSNYGYTF. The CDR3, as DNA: TGCGCCAGCAGCTTTGACAGTAACTATGGCTACACCTTC.

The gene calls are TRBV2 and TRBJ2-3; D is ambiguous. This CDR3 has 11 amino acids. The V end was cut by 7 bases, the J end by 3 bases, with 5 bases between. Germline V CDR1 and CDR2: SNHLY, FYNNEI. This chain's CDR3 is CASTPTDTQYF. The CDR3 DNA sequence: TGTGCCAGCACCCCTACAGATACGCAGTATTTT. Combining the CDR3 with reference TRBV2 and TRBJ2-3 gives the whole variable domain EPEVTQTPSHQVTQMGQEVILRCVPISNHLYFYWYRQILGQKVEFLVSFYNNEISEKSEIFDDQFSVERPDGSNFTLKIRSTKLEDSAMYFCASTPTDTQYFGPGTRLTVL.

The CDR3 DNA reads as TGCGCCAGCAGCCCCGGTCACGAGGGGGCTGAAGCTTTCTTT. Protein: CASSPGHEGAEAFF. The rearrangement uses TRBV5-1 and TRBJ1-1; possible D gene TRBD1, 6 bases. In germline, CDR1 is SGHRS, CDR2 YFSETQ. The length of the CDR3 is 14 residues. Trimming left V 4 bases short and J 6 bases short, with 16 bases between.

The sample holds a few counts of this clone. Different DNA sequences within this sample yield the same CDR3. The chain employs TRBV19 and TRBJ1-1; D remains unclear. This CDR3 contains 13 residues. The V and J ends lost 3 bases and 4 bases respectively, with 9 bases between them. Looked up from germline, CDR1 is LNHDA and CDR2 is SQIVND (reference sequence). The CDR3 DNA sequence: TGTGCCAGTAGTATCAAACGGTTCACTGAAGCTTTCTTT. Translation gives CASSIKRFTEAFF.

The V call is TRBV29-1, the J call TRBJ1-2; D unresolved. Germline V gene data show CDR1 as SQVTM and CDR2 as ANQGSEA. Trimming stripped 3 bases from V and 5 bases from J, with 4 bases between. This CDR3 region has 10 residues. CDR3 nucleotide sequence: TGCAGCGTTGACGAGTATGGCTACACCTTC. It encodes CSVDEYGYTF. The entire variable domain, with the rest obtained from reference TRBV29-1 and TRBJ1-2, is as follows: SAVISQKPSRDICQRGTSLTIQCQVDSQVTMMFWYRQQPGQSLTLIATANQGSEATYESGFVIDKFPISRPNLTFSTLTVSNMSPEDSSIYLCSVDEYGYTFGSGTRLTVV.

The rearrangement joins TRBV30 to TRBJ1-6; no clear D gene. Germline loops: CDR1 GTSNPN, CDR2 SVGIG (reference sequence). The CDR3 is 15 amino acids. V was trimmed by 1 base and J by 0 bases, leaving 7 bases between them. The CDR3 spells CAWSALSSYNSPLHF. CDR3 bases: TGTGCCTGGAGTGCCCTGAGCTCCTATAATTCACCCCTCCACTTT.

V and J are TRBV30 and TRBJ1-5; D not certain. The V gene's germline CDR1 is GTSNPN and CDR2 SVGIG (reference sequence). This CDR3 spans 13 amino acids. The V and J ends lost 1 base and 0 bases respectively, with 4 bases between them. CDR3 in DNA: TGTGCCTGGAGTGCCATTAGCAATCAGCCCCAGCATTTT. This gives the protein CAWSAISNQPQHF.

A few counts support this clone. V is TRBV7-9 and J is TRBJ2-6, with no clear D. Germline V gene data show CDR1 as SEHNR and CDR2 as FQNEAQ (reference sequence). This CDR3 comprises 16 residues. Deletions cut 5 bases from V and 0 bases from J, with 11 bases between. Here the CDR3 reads CASSQTRSSGANVLTF. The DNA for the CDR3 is TGTGCCAGCAGCCAGACACGAAGCTCTGGGGCCAACGTCCTGACTTTC.

As DNA, the CDR3 is TGTGCCAGCAGCCAATACACAGGGATTAAAGGCTACACCTTC. Amino acid sequence: CASSQYTGIKGYTF. J is TRBJ1-2 and V is TRBV27; tentative D call: TRBD1 (6 bases). The germline gives CDR1 MNHEY, CDR2 SMNVEV (reference sequence). The CDR3 is 14 amino acids. Trimming cost V 6 bases and J 8 bases, with 19 bases left between them.

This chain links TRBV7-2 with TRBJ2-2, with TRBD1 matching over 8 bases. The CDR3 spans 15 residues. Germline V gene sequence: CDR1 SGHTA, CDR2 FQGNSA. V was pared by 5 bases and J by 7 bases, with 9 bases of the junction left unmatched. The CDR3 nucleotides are TGTGCCAGCAGCCCCCGGACAGGGATGGACGGGGAGCTGTTTTTT. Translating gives CASSPRTGMDGELFF.

In DNA, the CDR3 is TGTGCCTGGAGTGCACAACTCCACAGGGGACAGCCCCAGCATTTT. This gives the protein CAWSAQLHRGQPQHF. V usage is TRBV30 and J usage is TRBJ1-5; 7 bases line up with TRBD1. The germline gives CDR1 GTSNPN, CDR2 SVGIG (reference sequence). The CDR3 spans 15 residues. Losses at the gene ends were 1 base for V and 7 bases for J; bases not matched to a gene: 10.